This entry describes one T cell receptor (beta chain). V lost 1 base, J lost 3 bases, and 16 bases lay in between. The CDR3 totals 16 residues. Germline-derived CDR1 and CDR2 are SEHNR and FQNEAQ (reference sequence). Noted treatment: some 20 received Ad26.COV2.S at low or high dose, single or two shots; about 5 received placebo; per-sample allocation not given. It was on day 63 after the first vaccine or placebo injection that samples were taken. Ad26.COV2.S expressed prefusion-stabilized spike from the original Wuhan strain. Sequencing used immunoSEQ multiplex PCR; TCRdb keeps in-frame clones, though not all of them. The table records about 350,000 clones, about 85% of them present only once. This sample is part of a study of Ad26.COV2.S vaccination and SARS-CoV-2 variants. Background on the study: Recipients of Ad26.COV2.S got it intramuscularly, once or twice 56 days apart.

The chain combines TRBV7-9 with TRBJ2-7; D not certain. The receptor was isolated from a person aged 18-60 years who received the Ad26.COV2.S COVID-19 vaccine or a placebo. The sequencing here drew on peripheral blood, taken in a trial of Ad26.COV2.S vaccine versus placebo. Here the CDR3 reads CASSLDRSPAGYEQYF. CDR3 DNA: TGTGCCAGCAGCTTAGATCGGTCTCCCGCTGGCTACGAGCAGTACTTC.